This record looks at one TCR beta chain sequence and its context. The lymph nodes were axillary draining lymph nodes from breast cancer patients. TCRdb analysed the multiplex PCR reads with MiXCR anew, one entry per CDR3 protein. Counted here are about 180,000 distinct CDR3 sequences, 25% to 40% occurring once; the ten biggest clones make up 3% to 4.5%. This specimen belongs to a study of breast tumors, draining lymph nodes, adjacent tissues. The CDR3 consists of 14 residues. Germline V gene sequence: CDR1 SGHTA, CDR2 FQGNSA. After removal of 3 bases from V and 6 bases from J, the junction contained 5 bases not matched to a gene.

This TCR derives from a female donor with breast cancer. Some clones in this sample may be carry-over from other donors' samples. The rearrangement uses TRBV7-2 and TRBJ1-5; TRBD1 agrees at 7 bases. Sequencing was performed on axillary lymph node tissue. For the CDR3, the DNA is TGTGCCAGCAGCTTGGCCAGGGGGGGTCAGCCCCAGCATTTT. Translation: CASSLARGGQPQHF.